This entry lists 22 T cell receptor beta chains sequenced from one sample in a study of blood T cell repertoires in COVID-19. Sequencing used immunoSEQ multiplex PCR; TCRdb keeps in-frame clones, though not all of them. The data hold approximately 200,000 clones, with 80% to 90% observed a single time. The source material was peripheral blood. The receptors were gathered from a man younger than 35 with active or convalescent COVID-19.

This sequence joins TRBV28 and TRBJ2-7; 9 nucleotides line up with TRBD2. CDR3 length: 14 residues. CDR1 and CDR2 (germline): MDHEN, SYDVKM. The V gene end was trimmed by 7 bases and the J gene end by 2 bases; junction bases not matched to a gene: 6. The CDR3 nucleotides read TGTGCCAGCAACAGCGGGGGGCGCCCCTACGAGCAGTACTTC. This codes for CASNSGGRPYEQYF.

This chain uses TRBV2 with TRBJ2-2; tentative D call: TRBD2 (6 bases). V was cut by 4 bases and J by 5 bases, with 14 bases left in between. Germline assignment: CDR1 SNHLY and CDR2 FYNNEI. The CDR3 spans 15 residues. The DNA of the CDR3 is TGTGCCAGCAGTGTGATAGCGGCCACTACCGGGGAGCTGTTTTTT. Residues: CASSVIAATTGELFF. The entire variable domain, with the rest obtained from reference TRBV2 and TRBJ2-2, is as follows: EPEVTQTPSHQVTQMGQEVILRCVPISNHLYFYWYRQILGQKVEFLVSFYNNEISEKSEIFDDQFSVERPDGSNFTLKIRSTKLEDSAMYFCASSVIAATTGELFFGEGSRLTVL.

The chain links TRBV29-1 to TRBJ2-2; a weak D match, TRBD1 (5 bases). This CDR3 is built from 13 residues. Per the germline V gene, CDR1 is SQVTM and CDR2 is ANQGSEA. V lost 4 bases and J 5 bases, leaving 11 bases between the germline ends. CDR3 sequence (DNA): TGCAGCGTTGGGGGCCTTCGGACCGGGGAGCTGTTTTTT. Amino acid sequence: CSVGGLRTGELFF.

The chain links TRBV4-2 to TRBJ1-4; D ambiguous. There are 13 residues in the CDR3. Germline-derived CDR1 and CDR2 are LGHNA and YNFKEQ. Trimming cost V 1 base and J 8 bases, with 8 bases left between them. Written as DNA, the CDR3 is TGTGCCAGCAGCCAAGGAATGCGAGAAAAACTGTTTTTT. Its translation: CASSQGMREKLFF.

This clone has a handful of counts. This chain connects TRBV7-6 to TRBJ2-7; D is possibly TRBD1 (7 bases). The V end lost 5 bases, the J end lost 0 bases, and 14 bases lay between the germline ends. CDR3 length: 15 residues. Germline V CDR1 and CDR2: SGHVS, FNYEAQ. The CDR3 DNA sequence: TGTGCCAGCAGCGCTGGGGGGACAGTCTCCTACGAGCAGTACTTC. This sequence encodes CASSAGGTVSYEQYF.

The V call is TRBV24-1, the J call TRBJ2-5, with 7 nucleotides matching TRBD1. The V gene's germline CDR1 is KGHDR and CDR2 SFDVKD. This CDR3 is built from 17 residues. After removal of 4 bases from V and 3 bases from J, the junction contained 13 bases not matched to a gene. CDR3 loop: CATSEPFEAGGKETQYF. In DNA form, the CDR3 reads TGTGCCACCAGTGAACCCTTCGAGGCAGGGGGAAAAGAGACCCAGTACTTC.

This rearrangement joins TRBV28 to TRBJ1-5; a weak D match, TRBD1 (5 bases). V lost 7 bases and J lost 0, with 13 bases in between. The CDR3 is made up of 15 amino acids. CDR1 is MDHEN, CDR2 SYDVKM, per germline. In nucleotides, the CDR3 is TGTGCCAGCAATACCGGACAATATAGCAATCAGCCCCAGCATTTT. Translated: CASNTGQYSNQPQHF.

The chain combines TRBV28 with TRBJ2-5, with TRBD1 identical over 8 bases. V was clipped by 6 bases and J by 5 bases; unmatched bases: 8. CDR3 length: 14 amino acids. Germline lookup yields CDR1 MDHEN and CDR2 SYDVKM. The chain's CDR3 is CASRLTGDWETQYF. The CDR3 DNA reads as TGTGCCAGCAGGCTGACAGGGGATTGGGAGACCCAGTACTTC.

The rearrangement links TRBV4-2 to TRBJ2-2; perhaps TRBD1 as D (6 bases). The CDR3 is made up of 16 amino acids. Germline V gene lookup returns CDR1 LGHNA and CDR2 YNFKEQ. V lost 1 base, J lost 3 bases, and 12 bases lay in between. In DNA form, the CDR3 reads TGTGCCAGCAGCCAAGTTGGGTCAGGGGACACCGGGGAGCTGTTTTTT. It encodes CASSQVGSGDTGELFF.

The table lists this clone with a count of one. The V gene is TRBV5-1, the J gene TRBJ2-1, with 8 bases identical to TRBD1. V lost 0 bases and J lost 9; bases outside the gene matches: 5. Germline assignment: CDR1 SGHRS and CDR2 YFSETQ. The CDR3 contains 14 residues. In DNA form, the CDR3 reads TGCGCCAGCAGCTTGGGGGACAGGAGGGGTGAGCAGTTCTTC. This gives the protein CASSLGDRRGEQFF.

This chain links TRBV2 with TRBJ1-2, with TRBD1 identical over 8 bases. CDR1 is SNHLY, CDR2 FYNNEI, per germline. Trimming at V came to 6 bases and at J to 4 bases, leaving 7 bases not matched to a gene. The CDR3 runs 14 residues. The CDR3 reads CASRETGVGYGYTF. DNA for the CDR3: TGTGCCAGCAGGGAGACAGGGGTCGGCTATGGCTACACCTTC.

The rearrangement links TRBV6-2 or TRBV6-3 to TRBJ2-7, with 9 positions matching TRBD2. Germline lookup yields CDR1 MNHEY and CDR2 SVGEGT. The CDR3 loop spans 18 amino acids. The ends lost 0 bases at V and 3 bases at J; junction bases unmatched: 12. The CDR3 reads CASSYSASGIRGVYEQYF. The CDR3 nucleotides read TGTGCCAGCAGTTACTCGGCTAGCGGGATAAGGGGAGTCTACGAGCAGTACTTC.

This clone was counted only a few times. The chain recombines TRBV5-1 with TRBJ2-1, with 14 bases identical to TRBD2. CDR1 is SGHRS, CDR2 YFSETQ, per germline. The trim removed 2 bases at V and 7 bases at J, leaving 5 bases unmatched. The CDR3 runs to 16 residues. CDR3 sequence reads: CASSFGLAGGDNEQFF. Here the CDR3 DNA reads TGCGCCAGCAGCTTTGGACTAGCGGGAGGAGATAATGAGCAGTTCTTC.

J is TRBJ2-7 and V is TRBV7-9; 7 nucleotides match TRBD2. The germline V gene encodes CDR1 SEHNR and CDR2 FQNEAQ (reference sequence). The CDR3 is made up of 15 amino acids. V was pared by 2 bases and J by 6 bases, with 10 bases of the junction left unmatched. The DNA of the CDR3 is TGTGCCAGCAGCTTATTTGGGGAGGGCCCGAGCGAGCAGTACTTC. Protein product: CASSLFGEGPSEQYF.

The chain has TRBV5-1 and TRBJ2-5; perhaps TRBD2 as D (6 bases). Germline lookup yields CDR1 SGHRS and CDR2 YFSETQ. CDR3 length: 16 residues. V was shortened by 4 bases and J by 2 bases, with 18 bases between the two germline ends. This CDR3 reads CASSQNAGLRQETQYF. The CDR3 nucleotides are TGCGCCAGCAGCCAGAACGCGGGACTTAGGCAAGAGACCCAGTACTTC.

The rearrangement joins TRBV10-1 to TRBJ2-7; D is ambiguous. Germline-derived CDR1 and CDR2 are WNHNN and SYGVQD (reference sequence). The CDR3 totals 14 residues. Trimming removed 0 bases from V and 3 bases from J, with 9 bases in between. CDR3 coding DNA: TGCGCCAGCAGTGAGTCTGGAGCGCTCTACGAGCAGTACTTC. Residues: CASSESGALYEQYF.

The chain carries TRBV12-3 or TRBV12-4 and TRBJ2-1; 7 bases align to TRBD2. V shed 3 bases, J shed 8 bases, and the junction held 4 bases outside the gene matches. CDR3 size: 13 residues. CDR3 nucleotide sequence: TGTGCCAGCAGTTTTGGGGGGGTCGATGAGCAGTTCTTC. It translates to CASSFGGVDEQFF.

The genes are TRBV29-1 and TRBJ2-4; 8 bases agree with TRBD1. J gave up 9 bases and V 6 bases, and 7 bases lay outside the gene matches. This CDR3 has 12 residues. The germline V gene has CDR1 SQVTM and CDR2 ANQGSEA. As DNA, the CDR3 is TGCAGCGTCCAGGGGGCAGATAGCATTCAGTACTTC. Protein sequence: CSVQGADSIQYF.

The J gene is TRBJ2-5, the V gene TRBV3-1 (or the pseudogene TRBV3-2); 7 positions match TRBD2. V trimming: 3 bases; J trimming: 5 bases; junction bases outside the gene matches: 6. Per the germline V gene, CDR1 is LGHDT and CDR2 is YNNKEL (reference sequence). This CDR3 spans 14 amino acids. CDR3 loop: CASSHHGRTETQYF. CDR3 nucleotides: TGTGCCAGCAGCCACCACGGGAGGACTGAGACCCAGTACTTC.

V gene TRBV5-4 combines with J gene TRBJ1-6, with D unresolved. The CDR3 is made up of 13 amino acids. Germline values: CDR1 SGHNT, CDR2 YYREEE (reference sequence). V was pared by 1 base and J by 10 bases, with 9 bases between. The CDR3 DNA reads as TGTGCCAGCAGCTTGACCTCGGGATCACCCCTCCACTTT. It encodes CASSLTSGSPLHF.

The chain links TRBV2 to TRBJ1-4; D remains unclear. In germline, CDR1 is SNHLY, CDR2 FYNNEI. This CDR3 has 15 amino acids. Trimming shortened V by 1 base and J by 7 bases, and 13 bases separated the two germline ends. The DNA of the CDR3 is TGTGCCAGCAGTGAAGATAACCAGCGCCCTGAAAAACTGTTTTTT. It is translated as CASSEDNQRPEKLFF.

The V and J genes are TRBV15 and TRBJ1-3; D is perhaps TRBD1 (5 bases). The CDR3 sequence is 16 residues long. CDR1 and CDR2 (germline): LNHNV, YYDKDF (reference sequence). The V gene lost 0 bases and the J gene lost 4 bases, with 13 bases spanning the gap. The CDR3 DNA is TGTGCCACCAGCAGAGAAAAGCAGGGTGCGGGAAACACCATATATTTT. Amino acids: CATSREKQGAGNTIYF.